One and the same sample provided the 19 T cell receptor beta chains below, sequenced in a study of beta chain features in type 1 diabetes. Study-wide points: Patients with Type 1 diabetes showed moderately but significantly shorter TCRB CDR3s in all four CD4+ subsets.

Which antigens these TCRs recognize remains unknown. The isolated RNA, all of it, was reverse transcribed, so expressed TCRB transcripts were what got sequenced. The data were produced by immunoSEQ multiplex PCR, yet TCRdb's version contains in-frame clones alone and is incomplete. The table includes a few hundred thousand clones, 13% to 15% detected once. Sequencing input: naive CD4+ T cells from blood. The origin of the receptors is a man aged 25-45 years with type 1 diabetes.

This clone came up a few times. The chain couples TRBV27 to TRBJ2-2, with 10 positions matching TRBD1. With V trimmed by 5 bases and J by 7 bases, 10 bases remained unmatched. The CDR3 has 16 amino acids. Germline V gene data show CDR1 as MNHEY and CDR2 as SMNVEV (reference sequence). Here the CDR3 reads CASSPGTGAFFGELFF. CDR3 bases: TGTGCCAGCAGTCCCGGGACAGGGGCCTTTTTCGGGGAGCTGTTTTTT.

This clone showed up just a few times. This chain uses TRBV6-5 with TRBJ1-1; TRBD1 is a possible D gene (6 bases). V dropped 0 bases and J dropped 4 bases, with 12 bases sitting between them. The CDR3 extends over 15 amino acids. Germline-derived CDR1 and CDR2 are MNHEY and SVGAGI. CDR3 DNA sequence: TGTGCCAGCAGTTACTCAGGGGGTATGTCCACTGAAGCTTTCTTT. This codes for CASSYSGGMSTEAFF.

This clone was recorded a few times. The rearrangement joins TRBV19 to TRBJ1-1, with D possibly TRBD1 on 5 matching bases. The CDR3 covers 13 residues. Trimming shortened V by 2 bases and J by 3 bases, and 7 bases separated the two germline ends. Germline lookup yields CDR1 LNHDA and CDR2 SQIVND (reference sequence). The CDR3 region is CASSIRGDTEAFF. In DNA, the CDR3 is TGTGCCAGTAGTATACGGGGGGACACTGAAGCTTTCTTT.

CDR3 DNA sequence: TGTGCCAGCAGCAAAAACGGGGCCTACGAGCAGTACTTC. It is translated as CASSKNGAYEQYF. The V and J genes are TRBV7-9 and TRBJ2-7; D is perhaps TRBD2 (5 bases). This CDR3 spans 13 amino acids. CDR1 is SEHNR, CDR2 FQNEAQ, per germline (reference sequence). V was pared by 5 bases and J by 2 bases, with 10 bases between. Combining the CDR3 with reference TRBV7-9 and TRBJ2-7 gives the whole variable domain DTGVSQNPRHKITKRGQNVTFRCDPISEHNRLYWYRQTLGQGPEFLTYFQNEAQLEKSRLLSDRFSAERPKGSFSTLEIQRTEQGDSAMYLCASSKNGAYEQYFGPGTRLTVT.

The V gene is TRBV7-8, the J gene TRBJ2-1, with a weak D call TRBD2 (6 bases). This CDR3 is built from 15 residues. Per the germline V gene, CDR1 is SGHVS and CDR2 is FQNEAQ. V was clipped by 5 bases and J by 7 bases, with 18 bases between them. The CDR3 spells CASSPPGGPGNEQFF. The DNA of the CDR3 is TGTGCCAGCAGCCCCCCCGGAGGGCCCGGTAATGAGCAGTTCTTC.

This clone was seen a handful of times. The chain recombines TRBV5-1 with TRBJ2-7; the match to TRBD1 covers 7 bases. J was trimmed by 3 bases and V by 4 bases; bases with no gene match: 4. Germline-derived CDR1 and CDR2 are SGHRS and YFSETQ. The CDR3 is made up of 13 amino acids. CDR3 amino acids: CASSQGQFYEQYF. The CDR3, as DNA: TGCGCCAGCAGCCAGGGACAGTTCTACGAGCAGTACTTC.

This clone was detected a few times. This chain links TRBV7-9 with TRBJ1-3; D gene ambiguous. V was shortened by 4 bases and J by 2 bases, with 9 bases between the two germline ends. CDR3 size: 14 residues. The germline gives CDR1 SEHNR, CDR2 FQNEAQ (reference sequence). The CDR3 region is CASSSNTAGNTIYF. CDR3 in DNA: TGTGCCAGCAGCTCAAATACGGCTGGAAACACCATATATTTT.

The rearrangement joins TRBV18 to TRBJ2-5, with 8 bases that match TRBD1. The CDR3 extends over 14 amino acids. J gave up 1 base and V 6 bases, and 4 bases lay outside the gene matches. Germline V gene data show CDR1 as KGHSH and CDR2 as LQKENI. CDR3 nucleotide sequence: TGTGCCAGCTCCCTTGACAGGGGCCAAGAGACCCAGTACTTC. Translation: CASSLDRGQETQYF.

This clone has only a few counts. The chain uses TRBV27 and TRBJ1-2; 8 nucleotides match TRBD1. Per germline, CDR1 MNHEY and CDR2 SMNVEV (reference sequence). The CDR3 is made up of 14 amino acids. V dropped 5 bases and J dropped 4; count of bases not matched to a gene: 6. CDR3 coding DNA: TGTGCCAGCAGTGCTTGGGGACAGGCCTATGGCTACACCTTC. Translating it yields CASSAWGQAYGYTF.

This sequence joins TRBV30 and TRBJ2-2; D is perhaps TRBD2 (5 bases). Per the germline V gene, CDR1 is GTSNPN and CDR2 is SVGIG (reference sequence). This CDR3 comprises 14 residues. Deletions cut 3 bases from V and 2 bases from J, with 10 bases between. The CDR3 DNA follows: TGTGCCTGGAGGAGGGAAACCAACACCGGGGAGCTGTTTTTT. Translated: CAWRRETNTGELFF.

This sequence joins TRBV18 and TRBJ1-1; no firm D call. Germline loops: CDR1 KGHSH, CDR2 LQKENI. The ends were cut back, 3 bases at V and 0 bases at J, with 14 bases in the middle. The CDR3 is 16 amino acids. CDR3 residues: CASSPREVTMNTEAFF. For the CDR3, the DNA is TGTGCCAGCTCACCCCGAGAGGTTACCATGAACACTGAAGCTTTCTTT.

This clone occurred a few times. V usage is TRBV30 and J usage is TRBJ2-1; unclear D gene. V lost 1 base and J 7 bases, leaving 14 bases between the germline ends. Germline lookup yields CDR1 GTSNPN and CDR2 SVGIG (reference sequence). This CDR3 is 14 amino acids long. This CDR3 is CAWSASRFPNEQFF. The CDR3 region has the DNA TGTGCCTGGAGTGCTTCACGGTTTCCGAATGAGCAGTTCTTC.

The CDR3 DNA is TGTGCCAGCAGTTTTATGGGACAGGGGTCTTTTCAGCCCCAGCATTTT. It translates to CASSFMGQGSFQPQHF. The chain links TRBV28 to TRBJ1-5, with 10 bases lining up with TRBD1. The V and J ends lost 3 bases and 6 bases, in that order; junction bases with no gene match: 8. CDR1 and CDR2 from the germline V gene are MDHEN and SYDVKM. CDR3 length: 16 amino acids.

The chain carries TRBV7-9 and TRBJ2-5; D not certain. V dropped 5 bases and J dropped 2 bases, with 12 bases sitting between them. The CDR3 runs to 14 residues. Germline loops: CDR1 SEHNR, CDR2 FQNEAQ (reference sequence). DNA for the CDR3: TGTGCCAGCAGCCTCACGAGCAAGCAAGAGACCCAGTACTTC. Translation gives CASSLTSKQETQYF.

This clone appeared once. The chain couples TRBV5-1 to TRBJ1-1; 7 nucleotides agree with TRBD1. Germline CDR1 reads SGHRS; CDR2 reads YFSETQ. The V segment lost 0 bases and the J segment 5 bases; nucleotides outside the gene matches: 10. The CDR3 runs to 16 residues. The CDR3 spells CASSLERQGRRTEAFF. The CDR3 DNA reads as TGCGCCAGCAGCTTGGAGAGACAGGGTCGACGAACTGAAGCTTTCTTT.

This chain joins TRBV5-8 and TRBJ1-2; 8 nucleotides align to TRBD1. This CDR3 has 13 amino acids. Germline assignment: CDR1 SGHTS and CDR2 YDEGEE. V lost 6 bases, J lost 9 bases, and 10 bases stayed unmatched. This chain's CDR3 is CASTDPGGRRYTF. CDR3 coding DNA: TGTGCCAGCACCGATCCAGGGGGCAGGCGCTACACCTTC.

The CDR3 here is CARSARQENTEAFF. For the CDR3, the DNA is TGTGCCAGGAGTGCCAGACAGGAGAACACTGAAGCTTTCTTT. The chain uses TRBV19 and TRBJ1-1, with D possibly matching TRBD1 (6 bases). Looked up from germline, CDR1 is LNHDA and CDR2 is SQIVND (reference sequence). V was cut by 9 bases and J by 1 base, with 15 bases left in between. The length of the CDR3 is 14 residues.

The chain combines TRBV4-1 with TRBJ1-5; D remains unclear. The V and J ends lost 0 bases and 6 bases respectively, with 12 bases between them. The CDR3 covers 15 residues. CDR1 and CDR2 (germline): MGHRA, YSYEKL. CDR3 DNA: TGCGCCAGCAGCCAAGATGCACGGGGAAGTCAGCCCCAGCATTTT. Protein: CASSQDARGSQPQHF.

The chain's CDR3 is CASGPGGHPSEQYF. CDR3 bases: TGTGCCAGCGGACCGGGCGGACACCCCTCCGAGCAGTACTTC. J is TRBJ2-7 and V is TRBV28; D is possibly TRBD1 (5 bases). The CDR3 loop spans 14 amino acids. V was cut by 8 bases and J by 6 bases, with 20 bases left in between. Germline CDR1 and CDR2: MDHEN and SYDVKM.